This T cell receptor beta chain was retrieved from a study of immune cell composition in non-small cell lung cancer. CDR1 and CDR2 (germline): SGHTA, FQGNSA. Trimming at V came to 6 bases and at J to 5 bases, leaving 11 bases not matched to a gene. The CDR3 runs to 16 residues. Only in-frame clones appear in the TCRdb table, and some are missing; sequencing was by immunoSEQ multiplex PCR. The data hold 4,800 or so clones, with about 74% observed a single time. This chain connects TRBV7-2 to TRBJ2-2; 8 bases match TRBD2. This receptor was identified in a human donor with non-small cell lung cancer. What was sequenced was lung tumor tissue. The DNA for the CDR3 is TGTGCCAGCAGAATTACGGGGGGGGTTGCGACCGGGGAGCTGTTTTTT. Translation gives CASRITGGVATGELFF.